The source of this T cell receptor (beta chain) is a study of blood T cell repertoires in COVID-19. Study background: Some COVID-19 samples were acute and others convalescent; all came from the United States, Italy and Spain. PBMCs, B-cell-depleted T cells, or T cells were the source of the cDNA or gDNA that made up the material.

Per the original data handling: How many nucleated cells were present was estimated from reference gene primer amplification. Libraries were prepared by immunoSEQ multiplex PCR; TCRdb keeps only in-frame clonotypes and omits some of them. V, J and clone size derive from that table, while D and trimming were established from the DNA sequence. This repertoire shows under 250,000 clones, 75% to 90% found once; its top ten account for approximately 3.4%. Participants came from roughly 24 US areas, aged roughly 18 to 89 years. The CDR3 has 14 residues. The ends lost 5 bases at V and 6 bases at J; junction bases unmatched: 5. Looked up from germline, CDR1 is SGHVS and CDR2 is FQNEAQ.

The receptor was isolated from a woman under 30 in a cohort exposed to, infected with or recovered from COVID-19 (not recorded which). Sequenced: PBMCs or T cells enriched from blood (not recorded which). The rearrangement joins TRBV7-8 to TRBJ1-5, with 9 bases lining up with TRBD1. CDR3 DNA sequence: TGTGCCAGCAGCGGCCCGGGACAGGGTCAGCCCCAGCATTTT. Its protein product is CASSGPGQGQPQHF.